A single sample gave rise to the 28 T cell receptor beta chains below, sequenced in a study of synovial regulatory T cells in juvenile arthritis (dated by TCRdb to 2014 to 2015). The protocol used for the library was the immunoSEQ multiplex PCR assay. TCRdb took this table from immuneACCESS and kept in-frame rearrangements with V and J called. Such tables lack part of the clones; where checked against another copy, unresolved V genes explain under half of the gap, and the rest is unexplained. The sample's table covers roughly 5,900 clones. 0.5% to 0.65% of the sample is held by the ten biggest clonotypes. The sample comprised Treg cells from blood. According to the study, the label for this sample's cell subset or site signals: remaining (HLA-DR-negative) circulating blood Treg cells. The receptors were gathered from a donor aged 2 to 35 with juvenile idiopathic arthritis.

The rearrangement joins TRBV7-9 to TRBJ2-1; the D call from TCRdb, TRBD2, cannot be confirmed without DNA. The CDR3 spans 14 residues. No DNA sequence is on record. Per the germline V gene, CDR1 is SEHNR and CDR2 is FQNEAQ (reference sequence). CDR3 protein: CASSLMSAYNEQFF.

V is TRBV7-9 and J is TRBJ2-1; TCRdb lists TRBD2, though no DNA is available to test this call. The germline CDR1 and CDR2 sequences are SEHNR and FQNEAQ (reference sequence). There are 15 residues in the CDR3. The record lacks a DNA sequence. The CDR3 loop is CASRRSGNSYNEQFF.

The V call is TRBV10-1, the J call TRBJ1-6; TCRdb's D call of TRBD1 is untestable without DNA. CDR3 length: 15 amino acids. No DNA is given. From germline, CDR1 is WNHNN and CDR2 SYGVQD (reference sequence). The CDR3 reads CASSELGRADSPLHF.

This rearrangement joins TRBV28 to TRBJ1-3. Per the germline V gene, CDR1 is MDHEN and CDR2 is SYDVKM. The CDR3 covers 14 residues. Only the protein is on record. CDR3 in amino acids: CASILSGSGNTIYF.

This chain connects TRBV9 to TRBJ2-2; TCRdb indicates TRBD2, and absent DNA this call remains unverified. This CDR3 has 19 residues. Nucleotide data are not available. Germline V gene data show CDR1 as SGDLS and CDR2 as YYNGEE. CDR3: CASSLGLAGVTANTGELFF.

The J gene is TRBJ2-5, the V gene TRBV19; TCRdb's assignment of TRBD1 cannot be checked, as there is no DNA. This CDR3 spans 15 amino acids. A DNA sequence was not provided. The germline gives CDR1 LNHDA, CDR2 SQIVND (reference sequence). CDR3 amino acids: CASRWGQGEKETQYF.

The chain employs TRBV29-1 and TRBJ1-3; without DNA, the TCRdb call of TRBD1 cannot be checked. This CDR3 is built from 13 residues. No DNA has been recorded. Germline CDR1 reads SQVTM; CDR2 reads ANQGSEA. The CDR3 is CSVQGQAGNTIYF.

This clone shows up as medium-sized (0.01 to 0.1%) by frequency. V usage is TRBV28 and J usage is TRBJ1-1. This CDR3 is 10 amino acids long. DNA is not recorded here. The germline V gene encodes CDR1 MDHEN and CDR2 SYDVKM. The CDR3 region is CVSGNTEAFF.

The rearrangement uses TRBV6-1 and TRBJ1-2; TCRdb selects TRBD1, and the lack of DNA leaves this call unchecked. Per germline, CDR1 MNHNS and CDR2 SASEGT. The CDR3 is made up of 15 amino acids. No DNA sequence was recorded. This chain's CDR3 is CASKAGREANYGYTF.

Measured by frequency, this clone is medium-sized. The V and J genes are TRBV7-2 and TRBJ1-1. Germline lookup yields CDR1 SGHTA and CDR2 FQGNSA. The CDR3 is 13 residues long. No nucleotide data were recorded. CDR3: CASSLARAHEAFF.

The chain links TRBV28 to TRBJ2-7; the TCRdb call, TRBD2, lacks DNA for checking. CDR3 length: 13 residues. DNA for this receptor is not on file. Germline loops: CDR1 MDHEN, CDR2 SYDVKM. The CDR3 region is CASSSPSVREQYF. Together with reference TRBV28 and TRBJ2-7, the CDR3 gives the full variable domain: DVKVTQSSRYLVKRTGEKVFLECVQDMDHENMFWYRQDPGLGLRLIYFSYDVKMKEKGDIPEGYSVSREKKERFSLILESASTNQTSMYLCASSSPSVREQYFGPGTRLTVT.

The rearrangement uses TRBV6-6 and TRBJ1-1. CDR1 is MNHNY and CDR2 is SVGAGI in the germline V gene (reference sequence). CDR3 length: 15 residues. The DNA is unrecorded. The CDR3 protein is CASSYSWGMNTEAFF.

V is TRBV4-2 and J is TRBJ2-3; TCRdb's assignment of TRBD2 cannot be checked, as there is no DNA. The germline V gene encodes CDR1 LGHNA and CDR2 YNFKEQ. This CDR3 region has 14 residues. The nucleotide record is missing. The chain's CDR3 is CASSPRGGTDTQYF.

This chain links TRBV30 with TRBJ1-1; the TCRdb D gene call, TRBD1, has no DNA to confirm it. Germline CDR1 GTSNPN, CDR2 SVGIG (reference sequence). The CDR3 extends over 13 amino acids. DNA was not recorded. The CDR3 region is CAWSLTGATEAFF.

The chain is built from TRBV2 and TRBJ2-1; absent DNA, TCRdb's TRBD2 call cannot be checked. Germline V gene sequence: CDR1 SNHLY, CDR2 FYNNEI. The CDR3 is 15 amino acids. Nucleotide data are not available. CDR3 protein: CASSGGAGGIREQFF.

This sequence joins TRBV20-1 and TRBJ1-1. CDR1 is DFQATT, CDR2 SNEGSKA, per germline (reference sequence). There are 10 residues in the CDR3. Only the protein is available. The CDR3 loop is CSGWYTEAFF.

This chain uses TRBV11-3 with TRBJ2-5; TCRdb indicates TRBD2, and absent DNA this call remains unverified. CDR3 length: 13 amino acids. Only the protein is available. The germline gives CDR1 SGHNT, CDR2 YENEEA. CDR3 in amino acids: CASSLSGEETQYF.

The rearrangement links TRBV27 to TRBJ1-2. The length of the CDR3 is 16 residues. DNA was not recorded. The germline CDR1 and CDR2 sequences are MNHEY and SMNVEV (reference sequence). CDR3 protein: CASSLSPRWQLNGYTF.

The V call is TRBV9, the J call TRBJ1-2. Looked up from germline, CDR1 is SGDLS and CDR2 is YYNGEE. CDR3 size: 13 residues. A DNA sequence was not provided. The CDR3 loop reads CASSVGANYGYTF.

The chain uses TRBV18 and TRBJ2-1. The CDR3 is 15 amino acids. No DNA has been recorded. Germline V gene sequence: CDR1 KGHSH, CDR2 LQKENI. The CDR3 loop is CASSPNQGSYNEQFF.

The V and J genes are TRBV5-1 and TRBJ1-3. The CDR3 covers 15 residues. The record lacks a DNA sequence. Germline assignment: CDR1 SGHRS and CDR2 YFSETQ. The CDR3 sequence is CASSQTISSGNTIYF.

This chain joins TRBV2 and TRBJ2-4. This CDR3 has 15 residues. No coding sequence is recorded. Germline lookup yields CDR1 SNHLY and CDR2 FYNNEI. Here the CDR3 reads CASSESGRGKNIQYF.

The chain employs TRBV10-3 and TRBJ1-3; no DNA is available, so the TRBD1 call from TCRdb remains unchecked. Germline V gives CDR1 ENHRY, CDR2 SYGVKD. The CDR3 spans 16 residues. Only the protein is on record. CDR3 sequence reads: CAIRKDQGAPGNTIYF.

The chain combines TRBV5-1 with TRBJ2-1; TCRdb's D call, TRBD2, is unchecked because there is no DNA. Germline loops: CDR1 SGHRS, CDR2 YFSETQ. The CDR3 runs 15 residues. No DNA is recorded. The chain's CDR3 is CASSLEAGTYNEQFF.

According to its frequency, this clone is medium-sized. The chain joins TRBV10-1 to TRBJ2-2; TCRdb's D call of TRBD1 is untestable without DNA. Germline CDR1 is WNHNN and CDR2 is SYGVQD (reference sequence). The CDR3 length is 15 residues. No DNA has been recorded. The CDR3 loop is CASSEWGTNTGELFF.

The rearrangement uses TRBV7-2 and TRBJ1-6. Germline lookup yields CDR1 SGHTA and CDR2 FQGNSA. The CDR3 is 15 residues long. The DNA sequence is not available. The CDR3 region is CASSLRRSYNSPLHF.

This rearrangement joins TRBV18 to TRBJ2-3; TCRdb returns TRBD2, unconfirmable since there is no DNA. The CDR3 has 19 amino acids. No coding sequence is recorded. The germline V gene encodes CDR1 KGHSH and CDR2 LQKENI. CDR3 protein: CASSRTTRVAGDYTDTQYF.

V usage is TRBV7-7 and J usage is TRBJ2-5; TCRdb reports TRBD2, a call that lacks DNA to check it against. The CDR3 is 13 amino acids. No DNA sequence was recorded. Germline lookup yields CDR1 SSHAT and CDR2 FNYEAQ (reference sequence). This chain's CDR3 is CASSLTRKETQYF. The full variable domain, in which reference TRBV7-7 and TRBJ2-5 provide the parts outside the CDR3, is GAGVSQSPRYKVTKRGQDVTLRCDPISSHATLYWYQQALGQGPEFLTYFNYEAQPDKSGLPSDRFSAERPEGSISTLTIQRTEQRDSAMYRCASSLTRKETQYFGPGTRLLVL.